These T cell receptor beta chains were read from a single sample in a study of shared clonotypes between healthy human individuals. Using immunoSEQ multiplex PCR, the repertoire was profiled, and TCRdb retains in-frame clones only, with some absent. The sample includes 2 million to 2.5 million clones, more than 80% of them seen just once. Sequenced sample: naive CD4+ T cells from PBMCs. The receptors stem from a man between 18 and 29 years old in good health. Some clones in this sample may be carry-over from other donors' samples. CDR3s include the opening cysteine and the closing phenylalanine or tryptophan. A D gene is named only where the DNA matches it firmly. The size entry is marked missing in some rows and otherwise reads once, few, many or a size class.

clone_size j_call d_call v_call cdr3_aa cdr3_nt
. TRBJ1-5 . TRBV5-4 CASSLEPGANQPQHF TGTGCCAGCAGCTTAGAGCCGGGGGCCAATCAGCCCCAGCATTTT
. TRBJ1-1 TRBD1 TRBV5-5 CASSVGDRGRGTEAFF TGTGCCAGCAGCGTCGGGGACAGGGGTAGGGGCACTGAAGCTTTCTTT
. TRBJ2-1 TRBD2 TRBV28 CASTNGAGGDNEQFF TGTGCCAGCACCAATGGCGCGGGGGGGGACAATGAGCAGTTCTTC
. TRBJ2-3 . TRBV27 CASRRIAGQTSTDTQYF TGTGCCAGCAGACGGATTGCGGGACAGACTAGCACAGATACGCAGTATTTT
. TRBJ2-7 . TRBV6-1 CASSEYTYEQYF TGTGCCAGCAGTGAATATACCTACGAGCAGTACTTC
once TRBJ1-2 . TRBV27 CASSPSGAAGGYGYTF TGTGCCAGCAGCCCGAGTGGGGCAGCGGGAGGCTATGGCTACACCTTC
. TRBJ2-2 . TRBV7-2 CASSPRTANTGELFF TGTGCCAGCAGCCCCCGGACGGCTAACACCGGGGAGCTGTTTTTT
once TRBJ2-7 TRBD1 TRBV7-9 CASSFTGAYEQYF TGTGCCAGCAGCTTCACAGGGGCCTACGAGCAGTACTTC
. TRBJ2-1 . TRBV7-3 CASSFGTNNEQFF TGTGCCAGCAGCTTTGGTACCAACAATGAGCAGTTCTTC
once TRBJ2-7 TRBD2 TRBV13 CASSLVGLLYEQYF TGTGCCAGCAGCTTAGTGGGACTACTCTACGAGCAGTACTTC
. TRBJ1-5 . TRBV30 CAWSFGHASNQPQHF TGTGCCTGGAGTTTTGGACACGCCAGCAATCAGCCCCAGCATTTT
. TRBJ2-5 TRBD1 TRBV28 CASSTYPNRGPWETQYF TGTGCCAGCAGTACCTACCCAAACAGGGGGCCGTGGGAGACCCAGTACTTC
. TRBJ1-1 . TRBV30 CAWTGDPMNTEAFF TGTGCCTGGACAGGTGACCCCATGAACACTGAAGCTTTCTTT
. TRBJ2-1 TRBD2 TRBV6-5 CASIGASGRDEQFF TGTGCCAGCATCGGGGCTAGCGGGAGAGATGAGCAGTTCTTC
. TRBJ1-1 TRBD1 TRBV2 CASTPGDSGGYTEAFF TGTGCCAGCACCCCTGGGGACAGCGGGGGATACACTGAAGCTTTCTTT
. TRBJ1-1 . TRBV5-1 CASSISGAMNTEAFF TGCGCCAGCAGTATATCGGGCGCGATGAACACTGAAGCTTTCTTT
. TRBJ2-5 . TRBV9 CASGRPQETQYF TGTGCCAGCGGGCGGCCCCAAGAGACCCAGTACTTC
. TRBJ1-4 . TRBV29-1 CSALTRPSPNEKLFF TGCAGCGCCCTTACCCGTCCTAGCCCTAATGAAAAACTGTTTTTT
. TRBJ2-7 . TRBV5-4 CASSLGGGDYEQYF TGTGCCAGCAGCTTGGGAGGGGGGGATTACGAGCAGTACTTC
. TRBJ1-1 . TRBV10-3 CAISETRNTEAFF TGTGCCATCAGCGAAACAAGGAACACTGAAGCTTTCTTT
. TRBJ2-1 TRBD2 TRBV10-1 CASSPSGRGAEQFF TGCGCCAGCAGTCCCAGCGGGAGGGGCGCGGAGCAGTTCTTC
. TRBJ2-1 . TRBV4-3 CASSQEEAGEQFF TGCGCCAGCAGCCAAGAGGAGGCGGGTGAGCAGTTCTTC
once TRBJ2-6 . TRBV27 CASRKPSGANVLTF TGTGCCAGCCGCAAGCCCTCTGGGGCCAACGTCCTGACTTTC
. TRBJ1-2 . TRBV29-1 CSLGGYTF TGCAGCCTCGGCGGCTACACCTTC
. TRBJ2-2 . TRBV18 CASSPQGDSTGELFF TGTGCCAGCTCACCTCAAGGTGACTCCACCGGGGAGCTGTTTTTT
. TRBJ2-3 . TRBV5-1 CASSLKVGGNTWGGTDTQYF TGCGCCAGCAGCTTGAAAGTCGGCGGTAATACGTGGGGGGGCACAGATACGCAGTATTTT
. TRBJ2-1 . TRBV19 CASRGVNEQFF TGTGCCAGTAGGGGCGTCAATGAGCAGTTCTTC
once TRBJ2-7 TRBD1 TRBV18 CASSLTGLNEQYF TGTGCCAGCTCGCTGACAGGGTTAAACGAGCAGTACTTC
once TRBJ2-3 . TRBV5-1 CASSLALVSTDTQYF TGCGCCAGCAGCTTGGCCTTGGTCTCCACAGATACGCAGTATTTT
once TRBJ1-2 . TRBV7-8 CASSLVSDGYTF TGTGCCAGCAGCTTAGTGTCAGATGGCTACACCTTC
. TRBJ2-7 TRBD2 TRBV7-2 CASSWARTSGRVDYEQYF TGTGCCAGCAGCTGGGCCCGGACTAGCGGGAGAGTAGACTACGAGCAGTACTTC
. TRBJ1-2 . TRBV30 CAWMREFNYGYTF TGTGCCTGGATGAGGGAGTTCAACTATGGCTACACCTTC
. TRBJ1-6 TRBD1 TRBV2 CASSEEQGARSPLHF TGTGCCAGCAGTGAAGAACAGGGGGCACGGTCACCCCTCCACTTT
. TRBJ2-7 . TRBV20-1 CSARDIYEQYF TGCAGTGCTAGGGACATCTACGAGCAGTACTTC
. TRBJ1-4 . TRBV28 CASSLVGRGKLFF TGTGCCAGCAGTTTGGTGGGGCGGGGAAAACTGTTTTTT
. TRBJ1-1 . TRBV7-3 CASSLNPRYTEAFF TGTGCCAGCAGCTTAAATCCCCGCTACACTGAAGCTTTCTTT
. TRBJ2-5 . TRBV6-5 CASSYSPGETQYF TGTGCCAGCAGTTACTCCCCCGGGGAGACCCAGTACTTC
. TRBJ2-3 . TRBV14 CASSQGDTQYF TGTGCCAGCAGCCAGGGAGATACGCAGTATTTT
. TRBJ1-2 . TRBV10-2 CASHSFNYGYTF TGCGCCAGTCACAGTTTTAACTATGGCTACACCTTC
. TRBJ1-2 TRBD1 TRBV27 CASRPTGGLHGYTF TGTGCCAGCAGGCCCACAGGGGGCCTCCATGGCTACACCTTC
. TRBJ2-1 . TRBV28 CASSRLVEQFF TGTGCCAGCAGTCGGTTAGTTGAGCAGTTCTTC
. TRBJ2-2 . TRBV7-9 CASTTVQGNTGELFF TGTGCCAGCACCACCGTCCAGGGAAACACCGGGGAGCTGTTTTTT
. TRBJ2-3 TRBD2 TRBV5-1 CASSSAPGLAGGSDTQYF TGCGCCAGCAGCTCCGCCCCGGGACTAGCGGGAGGATCAGATACGCAGTATTTT
. TRBJ2-3 . TRBV11-2 CASSFESARLGSQYF TGTGCCAGCAGCTTCGAATCGGCCCGCCTCGGATCGCAGTATTTT
. TRBJ2-1 . TRBV4-2 CASSQEWEQFF TGTGCCAGCAGCCAAGAGTGGGAGCAGTTCTTC
. TRBJ1-1 . TRBV19 CASRHRDTEAFF TGTGCCAGTAGGCACAGGGACACTGAAGCTTTCTTT
. TRBJ2-5 TRBD2 TRBV4-1 CASSSGTSGKTQYF TGCGCCAGCAGCTCCGGGACTAGCGGCAAGACCCAGTACTTC
. TRBJ1-2 . TRBV2 CASSEVPGYGYTF TGTGCCAGCAGTGAAGTACCGGGCTATGGCTACACCTTC
. TRBJ1-2 TRBD1 TRBV18 CASSPLEAQGAYTF TGTGCCAGCTCACCTCTCGAGGCGCAGGGGGCTTATACCTTC
. TRBJ2-4 . TRBV28 CASSLRADLAKNIQYF TGTGCCAGCAGTTTAAGGGCAGACCTAGCCAAAAACATTCAGTACTTC
. TRBJ2-7 . TRBV6-1 CASSFTGTLYEQYF TGTGCCAGCAGTTTTACCGGGACTCTCTACGAGCAGTACTTC
. TRBJ2-3 . TRBV4-3 CASSQDLKDTQYF TGCGCCAGCAGCCAAGATTTAAAAGATACGCAGTATTTT
few TRBJ1-1 . TRBV9 CASSVVSGTEAFF TGTGCCAGCAGCGTAGTATCGGGCACTGAAGCTTTCTTT
once TRBJ2-3 TRBD1 TRBV20-1 CSAHRGYTQYF TGCAGTGCCCACAGGGGGTATACGCAGTATTTT
. TRBJ2-7 . TRBV6-5 CASRPGPFGNEQYF TGTGCCAGCAGACCGGGACCGTTCGGAAACGAGCAGTACTTC